These 6 T cell receptor beta chains came from one sample sequenced in a study of cytomegalovirus exposure and HLA in healthy donors. PCR primers comprised 60 Vbeta and 13 Jbeta primers. Assay used: immunoSEQ multiplex PCR; TCRdb lists only in-frame clones, some missing. The sample has about 89,000 clones; 85% are singletons. Sequencing was done on a sample of PBMCs. Receptors were obtained from a man aged 35-49 years in good health and CMV-seropositive.

This clone was found once. The V gene is TRBV5-1, the J gene TRBJ1-4; D is ambiguous. The CDR3 has 15 residues. The V end lost 0 bases, the J end lost 8 bases, and 14 bases lay between the germline ends. Germline-derived CDR1 and CDR2 are SGHRS and YFSETQ. The chain's CDR3 is CASSLAAGESEKLFF. The CDR3 DNA sequence: TGCGCCAGCAGCTTGGCAGCCGGGGAGAGCGAAAAACTGTTTTTT.

The V call is TRBV6-1, the J call TRBJ2-7, with 10 bases aligning to TRBD1. The trim removed 6 bases at V and 0 bases at J, leaving 5 bases unmatched. CDR3 length: 15 amino acids. Germline V gene data show CDR1 as MNHNS and CDR2 as SASEGT. CDR3 nucleotides: TGTGCCAGCAGGTCCGGGACAGGGGCCTCCTACGAGCAGTACTTC. It specifies CASRSGTGASYEQYF.

This chain connects TRBV6-5 to TRBJ1-2; 7 nucleotides line up with TRBD1. The CDR3 spans 15 residues. V gave up 6 bases and J gave up 4 bases; unmatched junction bases: 11. CDR1 and CDR2 from the germline V gene are MNHEY and SVGAGI. This chain's CDR3 is CASRNVIRDSYGYTF. CDR3 nucleotide sequence: TGTGCCAGCAGGAACGTAATACGGGACAGCTATGGCTACACCTTC.

This rearrangement joins TRBV4-2 to TRBJ2-3; TRBD1 matches at 8 bases. Trimming at V came to 4 bases and at J to 4 bases, leaving 4 bases not matched to a gene. The germline CDR1 and CDR2 sequences are LGHNA and YNFKEQ. The CDR3 is made up of 14 amino acids. The CDR3 DNA reads TGTGCCAGCAGCCCCGACAGGGGTGCAGATACGCAGTATTTT. Its protein product is CASSPDRGADTQYF.

The table lists this clone with a few counts. The chain joins TRBV4-1 to TRBJ2-5; 14 bases map to TRBD2. V was pared by 4 bases and J by 11 bases, with 12 bases of the junction left unmatched. The CDR3 covers 16 residues. Germline CDR1 and CDR2: MGHRA and YSYEKL. In DNA, the CDR3 is TGCGCCAGCAGCCTCGAGCAGGGACTAGCGGGGGCCAGGCAGTACTTC. It codes for CASSLEQGLAGARQYF.

J is TRBJ2-3 and V is TRBV20-1; D gene ambiguous. Trimming took 5 bases from V and 4 from J, leaving 7 bases between them. Germline V gene lookup returns CDR1 DFQATT and CDR2 SNEGSKA (reference sequence). The CDR3 consists of 11 residues. CDR3 in DNA: TGCAGTGCTCCGTCCGCAGATACGCAGTATTTT. It is translated as CSAPSADTQYF.